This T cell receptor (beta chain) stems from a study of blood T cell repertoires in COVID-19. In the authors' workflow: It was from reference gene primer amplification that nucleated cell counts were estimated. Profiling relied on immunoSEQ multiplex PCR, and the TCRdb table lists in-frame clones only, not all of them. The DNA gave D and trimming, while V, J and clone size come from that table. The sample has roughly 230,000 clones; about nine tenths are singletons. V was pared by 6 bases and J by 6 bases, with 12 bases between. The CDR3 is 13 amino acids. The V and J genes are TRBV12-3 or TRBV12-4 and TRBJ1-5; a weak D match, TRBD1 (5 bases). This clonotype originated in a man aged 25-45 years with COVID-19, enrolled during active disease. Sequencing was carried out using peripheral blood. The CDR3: CASSTREAQPQHF. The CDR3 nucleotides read TGTGCCAGCAGCACCAGGGAAGCTCAGCCCCAGCATTTT.